The sequence of this T cell receptor beta chain was determined in a study of response to subunit inactivated influenza vaccine. Details on this clonotype: Antigen specificity is unknown.

Looked up from germline, CDR1 is MRHNA and CDR2 is SNTAGT. Deletions cut 6 bases from V and 2 bases from J, with 12 bases between. This CDR3 spans 14 amino acids. Whole-study findings and limits: A suggestion made by the authors is that each seasonal influenza vaccination recruits few new T cells.

TCRdb analysed the RT-PCR reads with MiXCR anew, one entry per CDR3 protein. This table holds 550,000 to 800,000 distinct CDR3 sequences, approximately 14% found once. This sequence originates from a man between 50 and 59 years old who received an inactivated influenza vaccine. The sequencing used PBMCs from blood, collected about 11 days after vaccination. The chain joins TRBV6-4 to TRBJ2-3; D ambiguous. The CDR3 loop is CASSPRPSTDTQYF. In nucleotides, the CDR3 is TGTGCCAGCAGCCCCCGTCCGTCCACAGATACGCAGTATTTT.